A selection of T cell receptor beta chains follows, all from one sample in a study of memory CD4+ T cells and cytomegalovirus serostatus. The repertoire was sequenced with immunoSEQ multiplex PCR; TCRdb's copy has only in-frame clones and lacks some. Of almost 55,000 clones listed, roughly 79% are singletons. Sequencing was done on a sample of memory CD4+ T cells from blood. These receptors were collected from an adult in good health and CMV-seronegative. Each CDR3 is given with its conserved first and last residue. The D gene is left open where the match is weak. Expanded clones get a size class; other rows say once, few or many, or leave the size out.

d_call	v_call	j_call	clone_size	cdr3_nt	cdr3_aa
.	TRBV27	TRBJ2-7	.	TGTGCCAGCAGTTCCGAGCAGTACTTC	CASSSEQYF
.	TRBV15	TRBJ1-3	.	TGTGCCACCAGCAGAGTACAGGGCTCTGGAAACACCATATATTTT	CATSRVQGSGNTIYF
TRBD2	TRBV5-1	TRBJ2-1	once	TGCGCCAGCAGCTTCCCCGTATCGGGGGGGGCCTACAATGAGCAGTTCTTC	CASSFPVSGGAYNEQFF
TRBD1	TRBV5-4	TRBJ2-7	.	TGTGCCAGCAGCCCCCCGGGGACAGGGCGTCACGAGCAGTACTTC	CASSPPGTGRHEQYF
TRBD1	TRBV10-1	TRBJ2-1	few	TGCGCCAGCAGTGAAAAGTTACAGGGGGGCCACAATGAGCAGTTCTTC	CASSEKLQGGHNEQFF
TRBD1	TRBV19	TRBJ2-7	medium-sized	TGTGCCAGTAGTCCGACCCGGGACAGGGGTTCCTACGAGCAGTACTTC	CASSPTRDRGSYEQYF
.	TRBV19	TRBJ1-1	once	TGTGCCAGTAGTATTGGGGGCCGTCCAGGGTCGGCTGAAGCTTTCTTT	CASSIGGRPGSAEAFF
TRBD1	TRBV6-5	TRBJ2-7	.	TGTGCCAGCAGTTATGACAGGGGCTCCTACGAGCAGTACTTC	CASSYDRGSYEQYF
TRBD1	TRBV2	TRBJ1-3	.	TGTGCCAGCGGGACAGGGGCTCACTCTGGAAACACCATATATTTT	CASGTGAHSGNTIYF
.	TRBV14	TRBJ1-6	.	TGTGCCAGCAGCCAAGGATTTATCGGGGGTGATAATTCACCCCTCCACTTT	CASSQGFIGGDNSPLHF
.	TRBV5-6	TRBJ1-5	.	TGTGCCAGCAGCTTGGGGCCAGGGAATCAGCCCCAGCATTTT	CASSLGPGNQPQHF